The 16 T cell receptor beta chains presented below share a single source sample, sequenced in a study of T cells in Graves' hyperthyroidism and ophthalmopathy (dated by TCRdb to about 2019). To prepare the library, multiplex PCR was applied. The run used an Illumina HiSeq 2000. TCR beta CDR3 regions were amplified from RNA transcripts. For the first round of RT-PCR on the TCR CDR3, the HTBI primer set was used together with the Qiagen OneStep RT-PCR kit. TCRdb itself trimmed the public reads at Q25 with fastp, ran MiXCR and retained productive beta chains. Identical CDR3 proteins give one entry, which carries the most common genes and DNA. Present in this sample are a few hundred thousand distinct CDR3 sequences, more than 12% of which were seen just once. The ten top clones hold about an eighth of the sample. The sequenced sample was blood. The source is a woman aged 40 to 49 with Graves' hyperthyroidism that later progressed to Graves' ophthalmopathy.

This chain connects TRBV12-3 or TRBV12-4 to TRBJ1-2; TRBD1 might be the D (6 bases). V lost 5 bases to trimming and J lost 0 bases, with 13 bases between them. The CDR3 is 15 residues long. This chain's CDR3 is CASSNGQFTNYGYTF. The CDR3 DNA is TGTGCCAGCAGTAACGGACAGTTCACTAACTATGGCTACACCTTC.

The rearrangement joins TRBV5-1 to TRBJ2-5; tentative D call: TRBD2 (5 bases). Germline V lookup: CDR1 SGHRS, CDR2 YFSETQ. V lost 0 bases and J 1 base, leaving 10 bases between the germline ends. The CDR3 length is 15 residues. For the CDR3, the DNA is TGCGCCAGCAGCTTGGTCAGTGCGGGCCAAGAGACCCAGTACTTC. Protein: CASSLVSAGQETQYF.

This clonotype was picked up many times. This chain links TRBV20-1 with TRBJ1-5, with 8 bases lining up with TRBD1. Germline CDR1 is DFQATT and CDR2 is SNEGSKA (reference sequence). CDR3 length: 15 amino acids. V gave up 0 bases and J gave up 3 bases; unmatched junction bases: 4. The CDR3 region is CSARDPGGLNQPQHF. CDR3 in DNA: TGCAGTGCTAGAGACCCAGGGGGCCTCAATCAGCCCCAGCATTTT.

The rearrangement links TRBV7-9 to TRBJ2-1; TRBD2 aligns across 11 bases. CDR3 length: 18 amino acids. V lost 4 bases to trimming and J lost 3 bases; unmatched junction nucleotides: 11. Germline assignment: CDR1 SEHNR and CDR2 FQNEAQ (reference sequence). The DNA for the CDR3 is TGTGCCAGCAGCTCCCCACCTTCCGGGACTAGCGGCTACAATGAGCAGTTCTTC. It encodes CASSSPPSGTSGYNEQFF.

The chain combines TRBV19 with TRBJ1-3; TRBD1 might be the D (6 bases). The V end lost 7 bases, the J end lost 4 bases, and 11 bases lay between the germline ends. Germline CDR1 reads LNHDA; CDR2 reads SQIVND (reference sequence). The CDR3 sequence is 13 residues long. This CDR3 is CASTGATGNTIYF. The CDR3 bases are TGTGCCAGTACAGGGGCTACGGGAAACACCATATATTTT.

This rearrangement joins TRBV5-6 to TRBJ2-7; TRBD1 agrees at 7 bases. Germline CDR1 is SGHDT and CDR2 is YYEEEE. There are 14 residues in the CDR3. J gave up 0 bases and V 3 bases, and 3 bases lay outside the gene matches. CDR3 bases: TGTGCCAGCAGCTACCGGGACAGCTCCTACGAGCAGTACTTC. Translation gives CASSYRDSSYEQYF. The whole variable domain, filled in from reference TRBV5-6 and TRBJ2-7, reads DAGVTQSPTHLIKTRGQQVTLRCSPKSGHDTVSWYQQALGQGPQFIFQYYEEEERQRGNFPDRFSGHQFPNYSSELNVNALLLGDSALYLCASSYRDSSYEQYFGPGTRLTVT.

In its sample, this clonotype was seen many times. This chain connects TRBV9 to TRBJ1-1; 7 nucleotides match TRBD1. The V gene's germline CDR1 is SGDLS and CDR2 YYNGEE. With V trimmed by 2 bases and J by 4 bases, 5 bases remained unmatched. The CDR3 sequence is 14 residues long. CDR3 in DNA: TGTGCCAGCAGCGTGACAGGGATCAGCACTGAAGCTTTCTTT. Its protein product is CASSVTGISTEAFF.

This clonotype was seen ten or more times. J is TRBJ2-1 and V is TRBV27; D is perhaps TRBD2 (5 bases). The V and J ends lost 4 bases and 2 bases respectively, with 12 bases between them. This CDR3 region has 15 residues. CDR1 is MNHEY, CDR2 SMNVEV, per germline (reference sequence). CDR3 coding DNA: TGTGCCAGCAGTTCAGCAGCGGCAACCTACAATGAGCAGTTCTTC. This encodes CASSSAAATYNEQFF.

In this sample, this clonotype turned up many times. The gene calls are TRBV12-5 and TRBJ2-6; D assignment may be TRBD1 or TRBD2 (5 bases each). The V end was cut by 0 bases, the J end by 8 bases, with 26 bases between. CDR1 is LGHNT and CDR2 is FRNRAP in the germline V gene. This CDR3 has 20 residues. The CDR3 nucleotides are TGTGCTAGTGGTTTGGTACCCAATTTCGGGACGCCCAAGGGGCCCAACGTCCTGACTTTC. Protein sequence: CASGLVPNFGTPKGPNVLTF. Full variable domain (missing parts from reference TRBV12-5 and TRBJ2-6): DARVTQTPRHKVTEMGQEVTMRCQPILGHNTVFWYRQTMMQGLELLAYFRNRAPLDDSGMPKDRFSAEMPDATLATLKIQPSEPRDSAVYFCASGLVPNFGTPKGPNVLTFGAGSRLTVL.

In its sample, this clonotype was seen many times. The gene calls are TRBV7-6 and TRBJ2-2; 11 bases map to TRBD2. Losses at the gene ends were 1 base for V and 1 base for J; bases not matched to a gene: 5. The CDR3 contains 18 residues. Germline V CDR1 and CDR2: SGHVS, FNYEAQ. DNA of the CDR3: TGTGCCAGCAGCTTAGGACCGGGACTAGCGGTGAACACCGGGGAGCTGTTTTTT. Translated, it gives CASSLGPGLAVNTGELFF.

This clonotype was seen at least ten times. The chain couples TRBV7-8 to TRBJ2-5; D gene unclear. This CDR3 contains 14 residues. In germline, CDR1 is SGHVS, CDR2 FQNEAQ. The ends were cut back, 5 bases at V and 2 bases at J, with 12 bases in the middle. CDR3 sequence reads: CASSRRRPQETQYF. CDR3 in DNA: TGTGCCAGCAGCCGGCGCCGCCCTCAAGAGACCCAGTACTTC.

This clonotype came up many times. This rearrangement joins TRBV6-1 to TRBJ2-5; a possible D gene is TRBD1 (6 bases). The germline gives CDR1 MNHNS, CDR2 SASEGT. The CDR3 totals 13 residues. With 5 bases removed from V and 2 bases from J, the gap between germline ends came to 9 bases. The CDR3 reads CASSPDSQETQYF. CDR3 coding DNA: TGTGCCAGCAGTCCGGACAGTCAAGAGACCCAGTACTTC.

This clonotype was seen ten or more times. CDR3: CASSLNNNEQFF. The CDR3 DNA reads as TGTGCCAGCAGTCTTAATAACAATGAGCAGTTCTTC. The gene calls are TRBV12-3 or TRBV12-4 and TRBJ2-1, with unresolved D. Trimming stripped 5 bases from V and 5 bases from J, with 7 bases between. This CDR3 region has 12 residues.

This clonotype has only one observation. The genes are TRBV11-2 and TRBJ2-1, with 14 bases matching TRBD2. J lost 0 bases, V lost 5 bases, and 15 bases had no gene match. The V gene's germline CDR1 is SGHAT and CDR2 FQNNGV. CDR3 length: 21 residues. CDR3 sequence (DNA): TGTGCCAGCAGCGCGACTCTCGGACTAGCGGGAGGATGGAGCTCCTACAATGAGCAGTTCTTC. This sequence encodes CASSATLGLAGGWSSYNEQFF.

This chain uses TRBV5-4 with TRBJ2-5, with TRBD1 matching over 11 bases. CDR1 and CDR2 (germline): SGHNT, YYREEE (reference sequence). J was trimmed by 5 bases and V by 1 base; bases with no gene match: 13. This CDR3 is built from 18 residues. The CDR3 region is CASSLRLADRGLGETQYF. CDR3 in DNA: TGTGCCAGCAGCTTGCGGCTTGCGGACAGGGGGCTAGGTGAGACCCAGTACTTC.

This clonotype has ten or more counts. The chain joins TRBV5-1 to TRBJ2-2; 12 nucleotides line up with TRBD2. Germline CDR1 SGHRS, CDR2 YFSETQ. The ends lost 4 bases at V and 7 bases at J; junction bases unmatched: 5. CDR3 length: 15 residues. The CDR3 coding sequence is TGCGCCAGCAGCAAGGGACTAGCGGGCATCGGGGAGCTGTTTTTT. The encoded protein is CASSKGLAGIGELFF.